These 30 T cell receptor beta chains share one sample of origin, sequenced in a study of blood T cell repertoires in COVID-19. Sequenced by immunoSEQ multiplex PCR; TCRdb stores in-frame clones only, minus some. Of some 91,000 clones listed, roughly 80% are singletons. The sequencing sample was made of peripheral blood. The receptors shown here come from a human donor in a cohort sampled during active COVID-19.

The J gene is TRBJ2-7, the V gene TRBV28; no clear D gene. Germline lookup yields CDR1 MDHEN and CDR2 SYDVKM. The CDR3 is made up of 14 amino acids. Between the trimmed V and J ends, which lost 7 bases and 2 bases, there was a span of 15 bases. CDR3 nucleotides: TGTGCCAGCATTAGAAGCAGCGCTACCTACGAGCAGTACTTC. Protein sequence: CASIRSSATYEQYF.

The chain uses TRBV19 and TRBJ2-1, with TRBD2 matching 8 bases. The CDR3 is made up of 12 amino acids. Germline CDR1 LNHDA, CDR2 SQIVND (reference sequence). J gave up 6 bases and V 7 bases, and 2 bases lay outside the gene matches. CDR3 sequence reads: CASISGTNEQFF. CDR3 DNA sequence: TGTGCCAGTATTAGCGGGACCAATGAGCAGTTCTTC.

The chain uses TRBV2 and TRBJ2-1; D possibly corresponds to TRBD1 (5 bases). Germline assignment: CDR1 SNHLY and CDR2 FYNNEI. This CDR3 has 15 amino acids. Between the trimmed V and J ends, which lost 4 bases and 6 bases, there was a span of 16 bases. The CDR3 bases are TGTGCCAGCAGTGCTGGGGCAGGGAAGGGCAATGAGCAGTTCTTC. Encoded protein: CASSAGAGKGNEQFF.

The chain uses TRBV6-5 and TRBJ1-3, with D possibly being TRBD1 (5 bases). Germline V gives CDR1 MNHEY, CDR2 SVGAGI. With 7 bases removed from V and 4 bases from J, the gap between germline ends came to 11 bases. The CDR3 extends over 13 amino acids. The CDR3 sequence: CASNTGVGNTIYF. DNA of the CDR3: TGTGCCAGCAATACAGGAGTGGGAAACACCATATATTTT.

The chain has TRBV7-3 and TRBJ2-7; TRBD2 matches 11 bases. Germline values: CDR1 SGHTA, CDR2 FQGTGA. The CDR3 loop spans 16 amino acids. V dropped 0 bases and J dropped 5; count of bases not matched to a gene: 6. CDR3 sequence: CASSLTRTTSGNEQYF. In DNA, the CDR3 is TGTGCCAGCAGCTTAACTCGGACGACTAGCGGGAACGAGCAGTACTTC. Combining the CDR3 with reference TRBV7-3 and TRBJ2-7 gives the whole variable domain GAGVSQTPSNKVTEKGKYVELRCDPISGHTALYWYRQSLGQGPEFLIYFQGTGAADDSGLPNDRFFAVRPEGSVSTLKIQRTERGDSAVYLCASSLTRTTSGNEQYFGPGTRLTVT.

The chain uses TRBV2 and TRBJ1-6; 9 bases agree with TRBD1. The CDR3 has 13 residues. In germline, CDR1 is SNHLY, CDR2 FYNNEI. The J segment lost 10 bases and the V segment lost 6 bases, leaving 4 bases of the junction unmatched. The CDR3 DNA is TGTGCCAGCAGGGGACAGGGAAACTCACCCCTCCACTTT. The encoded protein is CASRGQGNSPLHF.

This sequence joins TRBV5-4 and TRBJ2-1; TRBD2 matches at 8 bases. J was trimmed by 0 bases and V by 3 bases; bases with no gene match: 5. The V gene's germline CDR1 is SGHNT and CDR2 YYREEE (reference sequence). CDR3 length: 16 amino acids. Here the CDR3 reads CASSSGGASSYNEQFF. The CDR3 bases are TGTGCCAGCAGCTCGGGGGGGGCAAGCTCCTACAATGAGCAGTTCTTC.

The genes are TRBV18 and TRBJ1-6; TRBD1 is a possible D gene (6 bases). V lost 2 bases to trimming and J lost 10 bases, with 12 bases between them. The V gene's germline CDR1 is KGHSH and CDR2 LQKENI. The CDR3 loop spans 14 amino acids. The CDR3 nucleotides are TGTGCCAGCTCACCAGACAGGATCGGCTCACCCCTCCACTTT. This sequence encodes CASSPDRIGSPLHF.

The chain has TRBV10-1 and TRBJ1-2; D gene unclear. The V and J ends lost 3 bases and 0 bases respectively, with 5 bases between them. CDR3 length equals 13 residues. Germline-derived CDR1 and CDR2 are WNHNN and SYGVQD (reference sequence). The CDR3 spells CASSDSANYGYTF. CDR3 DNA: TGCGCCAGCAGTGATAGCGCTAACTATGGCTACACCTTC.

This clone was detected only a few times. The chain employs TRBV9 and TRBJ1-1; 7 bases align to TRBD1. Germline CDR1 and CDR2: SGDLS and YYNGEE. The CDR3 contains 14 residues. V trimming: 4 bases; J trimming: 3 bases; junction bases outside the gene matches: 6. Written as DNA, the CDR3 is TGTGCCAGCAGCCCAGGACAGGCCGACACTGAAGCTTTCTTT. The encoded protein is CASSPGQADTEAFF.

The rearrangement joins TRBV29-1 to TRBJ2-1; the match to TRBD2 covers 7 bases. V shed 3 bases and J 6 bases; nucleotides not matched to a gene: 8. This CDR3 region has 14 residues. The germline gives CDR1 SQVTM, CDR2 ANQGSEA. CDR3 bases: TGCAGCGTTGACCCGGGACGGGGGGTCAATGAGCAGTTCTTC. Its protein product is CSVDPGRGVNEQFF.

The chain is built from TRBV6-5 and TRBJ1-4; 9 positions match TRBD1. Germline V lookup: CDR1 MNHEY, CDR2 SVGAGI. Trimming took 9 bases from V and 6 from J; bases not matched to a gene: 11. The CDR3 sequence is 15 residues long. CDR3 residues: CASRTGVALYEKLFF. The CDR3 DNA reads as TGTGCCAGTAGGACAGGGGTGGCACTTTATGAAAAACTGTTTTTT.

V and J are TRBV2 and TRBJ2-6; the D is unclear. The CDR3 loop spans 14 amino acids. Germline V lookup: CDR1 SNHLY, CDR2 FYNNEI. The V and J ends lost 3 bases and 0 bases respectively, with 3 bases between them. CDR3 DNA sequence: TGTGCCAGCAGTGAGTACTCTGGGGCCAACGTCCTGACTTTC. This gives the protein CASSEYSGANVLTF.

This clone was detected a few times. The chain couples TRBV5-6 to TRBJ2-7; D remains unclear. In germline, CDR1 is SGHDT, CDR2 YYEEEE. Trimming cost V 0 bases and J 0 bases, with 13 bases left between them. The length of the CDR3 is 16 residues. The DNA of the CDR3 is TGTGCCAGCAGCTTGGGTGAGCTCTCGAGCTCCTACGAGCAGTACTTC. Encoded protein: CASSLGELSSSYEQYF. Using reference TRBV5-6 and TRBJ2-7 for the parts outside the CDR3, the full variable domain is DAGVTQSPTHLIKTRGQQVTLRCSPKSGHDTVSWYQQALGQGPQFIFQYYEEEERQRGNFPDRFSGHQFPNYSSELNVNALLLGDSALYLCASSLGELSSSYEQYFGPGTRLTVT.

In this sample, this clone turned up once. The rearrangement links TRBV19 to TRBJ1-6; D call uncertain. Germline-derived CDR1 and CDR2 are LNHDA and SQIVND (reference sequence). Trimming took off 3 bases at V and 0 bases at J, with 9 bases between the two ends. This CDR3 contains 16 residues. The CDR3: CASSMSGSSYNSPLHF. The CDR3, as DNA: TGTGCCAGTAGTATGTCGGGGAGCTCCTATAATTCACCCCTCCACTTT.

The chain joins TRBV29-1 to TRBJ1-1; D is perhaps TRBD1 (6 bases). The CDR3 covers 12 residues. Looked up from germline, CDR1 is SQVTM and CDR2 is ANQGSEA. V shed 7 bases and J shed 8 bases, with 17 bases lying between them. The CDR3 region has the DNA TGCAGCGGGGGACACCCCGGAGGGGAAGCTTTCTTT. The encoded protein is CSGGHPGGEAFF.

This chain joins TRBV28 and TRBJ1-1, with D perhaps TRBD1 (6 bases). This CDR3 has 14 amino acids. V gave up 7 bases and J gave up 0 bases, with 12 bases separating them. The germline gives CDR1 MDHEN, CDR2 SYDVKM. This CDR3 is CASILQGLNTEAFF. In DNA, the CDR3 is TGTGCCAGCATCCTACAGGGTTTGAACACTGAAGCTTTCTTT.

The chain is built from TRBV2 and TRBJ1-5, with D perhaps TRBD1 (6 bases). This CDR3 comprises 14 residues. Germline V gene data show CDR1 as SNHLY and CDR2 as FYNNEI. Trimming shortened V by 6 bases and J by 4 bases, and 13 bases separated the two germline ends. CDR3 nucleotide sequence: TGTGCCAGCAGCGGGGACATGTGGAATCAGCCCCAGCATTTT. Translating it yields CASSGDMWNQPQHF. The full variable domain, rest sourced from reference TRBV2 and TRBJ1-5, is EPEVTQTPSHQVTQMGQEVILRCVPISNHLYFYWYRQILGQKVEFLVSFYNNEISEKSEIFDDQFSVERPDGSNFTLKIRSTKLEDSAMYFCASSGDMWNQPQHFGDGTRLSIL.

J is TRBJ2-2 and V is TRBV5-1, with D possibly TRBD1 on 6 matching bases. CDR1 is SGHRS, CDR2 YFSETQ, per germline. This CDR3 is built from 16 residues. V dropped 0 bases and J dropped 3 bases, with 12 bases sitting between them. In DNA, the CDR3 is TGCGCCAGCAGCTTGGGGCCGGGACAAGACACCGGGGAGCTGTTTTTT. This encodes CASSLGPGQDTGELFF.

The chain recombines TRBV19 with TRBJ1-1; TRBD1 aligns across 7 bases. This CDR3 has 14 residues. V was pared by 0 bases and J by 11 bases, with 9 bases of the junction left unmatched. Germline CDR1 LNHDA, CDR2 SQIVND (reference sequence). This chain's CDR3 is CASSIDRRGRDAFF. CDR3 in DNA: TGTGCCAGTAGTATAGATCGTAGGGGGCGCGACGCTTTCTTT.

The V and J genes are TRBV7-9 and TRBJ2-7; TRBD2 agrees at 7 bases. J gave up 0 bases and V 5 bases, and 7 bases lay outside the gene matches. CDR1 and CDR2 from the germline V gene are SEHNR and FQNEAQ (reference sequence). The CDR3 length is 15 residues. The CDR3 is CASSLELARSYEQYF. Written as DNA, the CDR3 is TGTGCCAGCAGCCTAGAACTAGCGCGCTCCTACGAGCAGTACTTC.

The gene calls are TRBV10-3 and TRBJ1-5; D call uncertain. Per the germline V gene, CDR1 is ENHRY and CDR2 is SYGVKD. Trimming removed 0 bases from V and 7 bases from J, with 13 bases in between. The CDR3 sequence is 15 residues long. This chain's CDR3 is CAISESAGIDQPQHF. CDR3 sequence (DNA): TGTGCCATCAGTGAGTCCGCGGGAATAGACCAGCCCCAGCATTTT.

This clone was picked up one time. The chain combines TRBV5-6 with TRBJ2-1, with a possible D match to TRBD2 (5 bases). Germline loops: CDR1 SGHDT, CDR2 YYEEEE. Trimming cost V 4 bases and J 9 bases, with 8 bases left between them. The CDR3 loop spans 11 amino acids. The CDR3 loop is CASSRLPEQFF. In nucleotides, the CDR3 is TGTGCCAGCAGCCGACTACCTGAGCAGTTCTTC.

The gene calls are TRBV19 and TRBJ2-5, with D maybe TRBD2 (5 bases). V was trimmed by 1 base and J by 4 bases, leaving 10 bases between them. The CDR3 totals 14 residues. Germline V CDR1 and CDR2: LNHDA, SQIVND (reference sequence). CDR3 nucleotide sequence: TGTGCCAGTAGTATAGGAGACTATTTAGAGACCCAGTACTTC. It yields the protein CASSIGDYLETQYF.

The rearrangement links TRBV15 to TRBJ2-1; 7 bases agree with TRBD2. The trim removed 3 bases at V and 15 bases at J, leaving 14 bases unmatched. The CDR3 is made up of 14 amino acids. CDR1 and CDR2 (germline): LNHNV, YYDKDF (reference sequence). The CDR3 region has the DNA TGTGCCACCAGCAGGGGGGAATCGATCACTAGCGTGTTCTTC. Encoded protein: CATSRGESITSVFF.

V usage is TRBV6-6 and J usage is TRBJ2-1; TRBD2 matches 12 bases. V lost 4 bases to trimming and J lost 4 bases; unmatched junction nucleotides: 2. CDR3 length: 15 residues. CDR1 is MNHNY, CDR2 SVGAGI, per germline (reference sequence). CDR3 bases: TGTGCCAGCAGTTTTACTAGCGGGGGGTACAATGAGCAGTTCTTC. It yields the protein CASSFTSGGYNEQFF.

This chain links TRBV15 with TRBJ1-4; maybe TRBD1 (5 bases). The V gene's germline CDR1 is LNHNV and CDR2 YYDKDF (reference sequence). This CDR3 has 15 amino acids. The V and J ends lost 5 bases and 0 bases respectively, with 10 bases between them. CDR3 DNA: TGTGCCACCAGCGGAAGGACATCAACTAATGAAAAACTGTTTTTT. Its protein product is CATSGRTSTNEKLFF. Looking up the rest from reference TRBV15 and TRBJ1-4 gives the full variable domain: DAMVIQNPRYQVTQFGKPVTLSCSQTLNHNVMYWYQQKSSQAPKLLFHYYDKDFNNEADTPDNFQSRRPNTSFCFLDIRSPGLGDTAMYLCATSGRTSTNEKLFFGSGTQLSVL.

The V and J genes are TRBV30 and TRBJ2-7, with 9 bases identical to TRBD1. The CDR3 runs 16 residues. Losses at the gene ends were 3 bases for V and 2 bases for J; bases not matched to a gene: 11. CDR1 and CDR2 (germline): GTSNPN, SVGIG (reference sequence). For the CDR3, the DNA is TGTGCCTGGAGCCCAAACTCCCGGGACAGGGCCTACGAGCAGTACTTC. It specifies CAWSPNSRDRAYEQYF.

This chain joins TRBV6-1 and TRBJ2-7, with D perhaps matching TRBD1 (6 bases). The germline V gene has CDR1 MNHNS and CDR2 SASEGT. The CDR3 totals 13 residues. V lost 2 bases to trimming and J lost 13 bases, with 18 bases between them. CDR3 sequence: CASSELQVQGEYF. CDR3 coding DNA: TGTGCCAGCAGTGAATTACAGGTACAGGGAGAATACTTC.

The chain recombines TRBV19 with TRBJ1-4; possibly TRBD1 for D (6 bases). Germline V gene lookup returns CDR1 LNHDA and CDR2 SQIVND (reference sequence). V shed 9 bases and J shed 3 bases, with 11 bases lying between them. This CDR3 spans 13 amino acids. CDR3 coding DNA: TGTGCCAGCACAGGGTCAGCTAATGAAAAACTGTTTTTT. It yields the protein CASTGSANEKLFF. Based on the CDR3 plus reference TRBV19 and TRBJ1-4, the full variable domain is DGGITQSPKYLFRKEGQNVTLSCEQNLNHDAMYWYRQDPGQGLRLIYYSQIVNDFQKGDIAEGYSVSREKKESFPLTVTSAQKNPTAFYLCASTGSANEKLFFGSGTQLSVL.